This T cell receptor beta chain was retrieved from a study of T-cell reconstitution after alpha-beta-depleted transplantation in children. As it was prepared, the TCRbeta library received unique molecular identifiers. TCRdb reprocessed the PCR reads with MiXCR, giving one entry per CDR3 protein. The sample contains about 500,000 distinct CDR3 sequences, about an eighth of which appear only once. From germline, CDR1 is MNHNS and CDR2 SASEGT. The J segment lost 7 bases and the V segment lost 5 bases, leaving 10 bases of the junction unmatched. The CDR3 is 15 amino acids. Concerning this clonotype: Its specificity is unknown.

Study-level points and caveats: At one year after transplant, newly produced T cells mostly accounted for T-cell counts and diversity.

The gene calls are TRBV6-1 and TRBJ2-4; 8 positions agree with TRBD2. The clonotype originates from a female patient aged 2-9 years who had a stem cell transplant for aplastic anemia, so the T cells may come from the graft donor. Here the sequenced sample was PBMCs, mostly from graft donor cells, taken 180 days after TCRalphabeta/CD19-depleted stem cell transplant. CDR3 sequence: CASSPSGRRGNIQYF. The CDR3 bases are TGTGCCAGCAGTCCAAGCGGGAGAAGGGGCAACATTCAGTACTTC.